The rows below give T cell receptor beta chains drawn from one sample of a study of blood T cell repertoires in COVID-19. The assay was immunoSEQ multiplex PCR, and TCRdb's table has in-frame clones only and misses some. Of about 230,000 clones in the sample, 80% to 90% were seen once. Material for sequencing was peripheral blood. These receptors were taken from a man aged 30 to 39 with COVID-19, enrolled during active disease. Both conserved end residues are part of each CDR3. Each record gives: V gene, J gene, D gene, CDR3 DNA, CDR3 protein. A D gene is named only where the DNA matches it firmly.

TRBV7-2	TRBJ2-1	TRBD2	TGTGCCAGCAGCTCCCAACGAAGACTAGCGGGGGGTATTTATGAGCAGTTCTTC	CASSSQRRLAGGIYEQFF
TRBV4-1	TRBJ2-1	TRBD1	TGCGCCAGCAGCCAAGGACAGGGGGCGCGGTACAATGAGCAGTTCTTC	CASSQGQGARYNEQFF
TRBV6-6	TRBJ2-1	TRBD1	TGTGCCAGCAGTTACGGGACAGGGGGATACAATGAGCAGTTCTTC	CASSYGTGGYNEQFF
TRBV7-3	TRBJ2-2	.	TGTGCCAGCAGCTTTGATCAGTCCACCGGGGAGCTGTTTTTT	CASSFDQSTGELFF
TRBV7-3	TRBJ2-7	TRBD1	TGTGCCAGCAGCTTCACGACAGGGTTGAGCGAGCAGTACTTC	CASSFTTGLSEQYF
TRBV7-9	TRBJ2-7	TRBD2	TGTGCCACCCAGCGGGACTACGAGCAGTACTTC	CATQRDYEQYF
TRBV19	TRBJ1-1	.	TGTGCCAGTAGTATGTGGGGGCTCACTGAAGCTTTCTTT	CASSMWGLTEAFF
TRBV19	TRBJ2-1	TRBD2	TGTGCCAGTAGTATAGCGGGGGGGCCTATTGAGCAGTTCTTC	CASSIAGGPIEQFF
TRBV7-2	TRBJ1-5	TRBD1	TGTGCCAGCAGCTATGGACAGGGAAGGCGTAGCAATCAGCCCCAGCATTTT	CASSYGQGRRSNQPQHF
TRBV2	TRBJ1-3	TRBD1	TGTGCCAGCAGTTGGGACAGCAGGGTCTCGTTTGGAAACACCATATATTTT	CASSWDSRVSFGNTIYF
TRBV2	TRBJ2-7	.	TGTGCCAGCAGTGACGAACAGACCCTCTACGAGCAGTACTTC	CASSDEQTLYEQYF
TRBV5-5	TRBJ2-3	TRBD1	TGTGCCAGCAGCACGGACAGGGTATGGACAGATACGCAGTATTTT	CASSTDRVWTDTQYF